At least ten counts were recorded for the clone carrying this TCR beta chain. Its matching antigen is unknown. Bulk libraries came from a prior protocol with listed TCR primers. MiXCR was run by TCRdb on the PCR reads, yielding one entry per CDR3 protein. The data contain about 320,000 distinct CDR3 sequences, 24% of them singletons. Between about 20,000 and 1,100,000 sorted cells, with 10%, 30% or 50% RNA, yielded naive CD8 libraries. Naive CD8 T cells underwent sorting with the CD8+CD4-CCR7+CD45RA+ definition. This record comes from a study of molecular identifiers for immune sequencing clone quantification. Points from the study as a whole: One cell's worth of spiked Jurkat TCR RNA was reportedly detectable among about a million naive cells.

V shed 1 base and J shed 11 bases, with 17 bases lying between them. There are 15 residues in the CDR3. CDR1 KGHDR and CDR2 SFDVKD come from the germline V gene. The receptor was isolated from a human donor in good health. Some libraries in this study had Jurkat cell RNA spiked in. The sequenced sample was naive CD8+ T cells from blood, with Jurkat cell RNA spiked in. Subset defined: FACS-sorted CD8+CD4-CCR7+CD45RA+ naive T cells. This chain connects TRBV24-1 to TRBJ1-5; weak D call: TRBD1 (5 bases). CDR3 bases: TGTGCCACCAGTGATTTCCGGCAGGACCAAGGGGCCCAGCATTTT. Translated: CATSDFRQDQGAQHF.